The 18 T cell receptor beta chains below all came from one sample that was sequenced in a study of blood T cell repertoires in COVID-19. TCRdb's table, derived via immunoSEQ multiplex PCR, lists solely in-frame clones and lacks some. This sample has about 310,000 clones, with more than 70% found just once. Specimen: peripheral blood. These TCRs come from a woman between 50 and 59 years old who had recovered from COVID-19.

The chain carries TRBV6-2 or TRBV6-3 and TRBJ1-2, with TRBD1 matching over 7 bases. CDR1 is MNHEY and CDR2 is SVGEGT in the germline V gene. V lost 8 bases, J lost 4 bases, and 10 bases stayed unmatched. This CDR3 is 14 amino acids long. The CDR3 region has the DNA TGTGCCAGCCGCCCTCCTGGACAGGTCTATGGCTACACCTTC. It is translated as CASRPPGQVYGYTF.

The rearrangement uses TRBV7-9 and TRBJ2-3; possibly TRBD1 for D (6 bases). Germline V gene lookup returns CDR1 SEHNR and CDR2 FQNEAQ (reference sequence). Trimming cost V 1 base and J 2 bases, with 7 bases left between them. CDR3 length: 14 residues. CDR3 DNA: TGTGCCAGCAGCTTAGGGGACACCACAGATACGCAGTATTTT. Translating it yields CASSLGDTTDTQYF.

The chain recombines TRBV2 with TRBJ2-3, with 7 bases aligning to TRBD1. V lost 8 bases to trimming and J lost 4 bases; unmatched junction nucleotides: 12. Germline CDR1 SNHLY, CDR2 FYNNEI. This CDR3 spans 15 amino acids. The CDR3 reads CASVFAQGSADTQYF. The CDR3 DNA sequence: TGTGCCAGCGTTTTCGCACAGGGGTCTGCAGATACGCAGTATTTT.

The count of this clone is one. The rearrangement joins TRBV7-9 to TRBJ1-3; D gene ambiguous. The germline V and J ends were trimmed by 1 base and 2 bases, with 9 bases remaining between them. Germline V lookup: CDR1 SEHNR, CDR2 FQNEAQ (reference sequence). The CDR3 contains 15 residues. CDR3 DNA: TGTGCCAGCAGCTTAGTCCAATCCCCTGGAAACACCATATATTTT. This gives the protein CASSLVQSPGNTIYF.

The J gene is TRBJ2-7, the V gene TRBV19, with 7 bases identical to TRBD1. Trimming cost V 5 bases and J 1 base; bases outside gene matches: 11. The CDR3 runs to 16 residues. CDR1 and CDR2 from the germline V gene are LNHDA and SQIVND (reference sequence). CDR3 residues: CASSPPRQGGSYEQYF. The CDR3 nucleotides are TGTGCCAGTAGTCCTCCAAGACAGGGTGGTTCCTACGAGCAGTACTTC.

V gene TRBV7-2 combines with J gene TRBJ2-7; a weak D match, TRBD2 (5 bases). CDR1 and CDR2 (germline): SGHTA, FQGNSA. CDR3 size: 13 residues. V was pared by 1 base and J by 2 bases, with 6 bases between. DNA for the CDR3: TGTGCCAGCAGCTTAGGAGGGACCTACGAGCAGTACTTC. Its protein product is CASSLGGTYEQYF.

The chain employs TRBV5-1 and TRBJ2-3; the match to TRBD2 covers 14 bases. The J segment lost 4 bases and the V segment lost 0 bases, leaving 4 bases of the junction unmatched. Per the germline V gene, CDR1 is SGHRS and CDR2 is YFSETQ. The CDR3 runs 17 residues. CDR3 in amino acids: CASSLAPTSGRADTQYF. DNA of the CDR3: TGCGCCAGCAGCTTGGCCCCGACTAGCGGGAGGGCAGATACGCAGTATTTT.

CDR3 DNA sequence: TGTGCCAGTAGTCCGCCGAGAAATTCACCCCTCCACTTT. Protein product: CASSPPRNSPLHF. The chain recombines TRBV19 with TRBJ1-6; no clear D. The CDR3 sequence is 13 residues long. The germline V and J ends were trimmed by 5 bases and 7 bases, with 9 bases remaining between them. The V gene's germline CDR1 is LNHDA and CDR2 SQIVND (reference sequence).

The chain uses TRBV7-9 and TRBJ1-4; 7 nucleotides line up with TRBD1. Germline CDR1 and CDR2: SEHNR and FQNEAQ (reference sequence). The CDR3 spans 14 residues. The ends lost 5 bases at V and 8 bases at J; junction bases unmatched: 8. As DNA, the CDR3 is TGTGCCAGCAGCACGAGGGGGCTGCGGGAAAAACTGTTTTTT. It encodes CASSTRGLREKLFF. Looking up the rest from reference TRBV7-9 and TRBJ1-4 gives the full variable domain: DTGVSQNPRHKITKRGQNVTFRCDPISEHNRLYWYRQTLGQGPEFLTYFQNEAQLEKSRLLSDRFSAERPKGSFSTLEIQRTEQGDSAMYLCASSTRGLREKLFFGSGTQLSVL.

V gene TRBV30 combines with J gene TRBJ2-2, with TRBD2 matching 8 bases. This CDR3 has 17 residues. V lost 3 bases, J lost 6 bases, and 15 bases stayed unmatched. Germline lookup yields CDR1 GTSNPN and CDR2 SVGIG (reference sequence). The CDR3 sequence is CAWRPRLSGMGAGELFF. CDR3 in DNA: TGTGCCTGGAGGCCCCGTCTTAGCGGGATGGGGGCCGGGGAGCTGTTTTTT.

The rearrangement links TRBV10-3 to TRBJ2-7, with TRBD1 matching over 10 bases. The J segment lost 3 bases and the V segment lost 6 bases, leaving 5 bases of the junction unmatched. Germline V lookup: CDR1 ENHRY, CDR2 SYGVKD. This CDR3 is 14 amino acids long. Written as DNA, the CDR3 is TGTGCCATCAGCCCAGGACAGGGGGTCTACGAGCAGTACTTC. It encodes CAISPGQGVYEQYF.

The rearrangement links TRBV27 to TRBJ1-6, with 9 bases fitting TRBD1. This CDR3 spans 14 amino acids. The V gene end was trimmed by 6 bases and the J gene end by 9 bases; junction bases not matched to a gene: 6. In germline, CDR1 is MNHEY, CDR2 SMNVEV (reference sequence). The CDR3 loop reads CASRRTGEGSPLHF. Written as DNA, the CDR3 is TGTGCCAGCAGAAGGACAGGGGAAGGTTCACCCCTCCACTTT.

The J gene is TRBJ1-6, the V gene TRBV7-2; 7 nucleotides match TRBD1. The CDR3 spans 16 residues. Germline trimming cut 1 base from V and 9 bases from J; bases unmatched to any gene: 9. Germline values: CDR1 SGHTA, CDR2 FQGNSA. CDR3 DNA sequence: TGTGCCAGCAGCTTAGTAAGGGGGCGAGACCTTTCACCCCTCCACTTT. Its protein product is CASSLVRGRDLSPLHF.

The chain links TRBV10-3 to TRBJ1-1, with D perhaps matching TRBD1 (6 bases). This CDR3 comprises 15 residues. Trimming pared 7 bases from V and 0 bases from J, leaving 15 bases between. The germline gives CDR1 ENHRY, CDR2 SYGVKD. In nucleotides, the CDR3 is TGTGCCATCACAGTGGACAGACTGATGAACACTGAAGCTTTCTTT. It is translated as CAITVDRLMNTEAFF.

This clone has only one observation. The V call is TRBV29-1, the J call TRBJ1-1, with D uncertain. CDR3 length: 13 residues. Per the germline V gene, CDR1 is SQVTM and CDR2 is ANQGSEA. Trimming took 4 bases from V and 0 from J, leaving 9 bases between them. The CDR3 region is CSVGLRMNTEAFF. CDR3 nucleotides: TGCAGCGTTGGGCTGCGGATGAACACTGAAGCTTTCTTT.

This clone showed up just once. The chain recombines TRBV6-2 or TRBV6-3 with TRBJ1-1; tentatively, D is TRBD1 (5 bases). The CDR3 sequence is 11 residues long. V dropped 6 bases and J dropped 12 bases, with 14 bases sitting between them. CDR1 and CDR2 from the germline V gene are MNHEY and SVGEGT. DNA for the CDR3: TGTGCCAGCAGCCCAGGGAGGGCGCCTTTCTTT. Its translation: CASSPGRAPFF.

The rearrangement joins TRBV2 to TRBJ1-1, with D perhaps matching TRBD1 (6 bases). Per germline, CDR1 SNHLY and CDR2 FYNNEI. V shed 3 bases and J shed 5 bases, with 19 bases lying between them. There are 16 residues in the CDR3. The CDR3 nucleotides read TGTGCCAGCAGTGAGGAGGACAGTCTAAGGGGTACTGAAGCTTTCTTT. It is translated as CASSEEDSLRGTEAFF.

The chain combines TRBV2 with TRBJ1-2; D is undetermined. The CDR3 spans 10 residues. Germline V CDR1 and CDR2: SNHLY, FYNNEI. The CDR3 here is CDPGDYGYTF. The CDR3 DNA is TGTGACCCGGGAGACTATGGCTACACCTTC. Drawing the rest from reference TRBV2 and TRBJ1-2, the complete variable domain is EPEVTQTPSHQVTQMGQEVILRCVPISNHLYFYWYRQILGQKVEFLVSFYNNEISEKSEIFDDQFSVERPDGSNFTLKIRSTKLEDSAMYFCDPGDYGYTFGSGTRLTVV.